Described below is a single T cell receptor beta chain sequence and its context. Per the original data handling: From reference gene primer amplification, estimates of nucleated cell counts were derived. Generated by immunoSEQ multiplex PCR, the TCRdb table keeps only in-frame clones and is missing some. V and J calls and clone size follow that table, whereas D and trimming were derived from the DNA. Here the sample spans some 190,000 clones, about four fifths being singletons. The data originate from a study of blood T cell repertoires in COVID-19. Study-level background: T cells, B-cell-depleted T cells, or PBMCs supplied cDNA or gDNA.

J was trimmed by 3 bases and V by 5 bases; bases with no gene match: 4. The CDR3 has 13 residues. Input material: peripheral blood. This sequence joins TRBV12-3 or TRBV12-4 and TRBJ2-7; 7 positions match TRBD1. The TCR sequence derives from a man in his sixties with acute or convalescent COVID-19. CDR3 residues: CASSPRQGYEQYF. The CDR3 DNA follows: TGTGCCAGCAGTCCGCGACAGGGCTACGAGCAGTACTTC.